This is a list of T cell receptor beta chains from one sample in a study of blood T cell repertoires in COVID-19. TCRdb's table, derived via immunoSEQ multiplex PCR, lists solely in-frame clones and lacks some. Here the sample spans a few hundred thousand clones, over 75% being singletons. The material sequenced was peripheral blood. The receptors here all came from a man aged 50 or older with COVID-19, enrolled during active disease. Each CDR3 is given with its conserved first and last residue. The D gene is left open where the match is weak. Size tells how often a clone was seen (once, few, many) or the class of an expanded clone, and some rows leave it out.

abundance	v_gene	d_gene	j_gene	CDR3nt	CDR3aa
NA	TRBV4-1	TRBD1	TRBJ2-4	TGCGCCAGCAGCCATCTCTCATTGACAGGGCCAAAAAACATTCAGTACTTC	CASSHLSLTGPKNIQYF
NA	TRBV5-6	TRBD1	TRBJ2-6	TGTGCCAGCAGCTTGGCCTGGGGACAGGGATTCTCTGGGGCCAACGTCCTGACTTTC	CASSLAWGQGFSGANVLTF
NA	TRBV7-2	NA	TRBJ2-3	TGTGCCAGCAGCTTAAATAGAGCCCCAGATACGCAGTATTTT	CASSLNRAPDTQYF
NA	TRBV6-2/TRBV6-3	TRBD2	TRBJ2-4	TGTGCCAGCAGCAGCGGGAAGTGGAGAACCAAAAACATTCAGTACTTC	CASSSGKWRTKNIQYF
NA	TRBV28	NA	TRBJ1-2	TGTGCCAGCAGCCCGGGGGGGGACTTCTATGGCTACACCTTC	CASSPGGDFYGYTF
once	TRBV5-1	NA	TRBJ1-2	TGCGCCAGCAGCTTGAATCAGGGATCCAACTATGGCTACACCTTC	CASSLNQGSNYGYTF
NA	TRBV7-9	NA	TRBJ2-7	TGTGCCAGCAGCTCCGGCCCGAGACTTTTAACCTACGAGCAGTACTTC	CASSSGPRLLTYEQYF
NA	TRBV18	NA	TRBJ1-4	TGTGCCAGCTCACCGCAGGGGCTTAATGAAAAACTGTTTTTT	CASSPQGLNEKLFF
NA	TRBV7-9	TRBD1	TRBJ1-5	TGTGCCAGCAGCTTAAATCCGGGACAGGGTGCCGTTTTT	CASSLNPGQGAVF
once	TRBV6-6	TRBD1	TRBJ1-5	TGTGCCAGCAGTGGACAGGGTCGCAATCAGCCCCAGCATTTT	CASSGQGRNQPQHF
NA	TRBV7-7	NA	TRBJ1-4	TGTGCTAGCAGCTTCCGCAGGGGTGAAAAACTGTTTTTT	CASSFRRGEKLFF
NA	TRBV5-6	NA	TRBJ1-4	TGTGCCAGCAGCCACACCTCGAATGAAAAACTGTTTTTT	CASSHTSNEKLFF
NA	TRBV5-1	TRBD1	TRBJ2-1	TGCGCCAGCAGCTTGGCGGGACAGGGCTCCAATGAGCAGTTCTTC	CASSLAGQGSNEQFF
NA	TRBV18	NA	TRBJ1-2	TGTGCCAGCTCCCCCCCGCAAGCACGGGGCTACACCTTC	CASSPPQARGYTF
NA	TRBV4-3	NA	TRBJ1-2	TGCGCCAGCAGCCACCACACAGGAGTCGGAGATGGCTACACCTTC	CASSHHTGVGDGYTF
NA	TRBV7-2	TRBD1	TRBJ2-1	TGTGCCAGCAGCTTAGCCGGGACAGGGAACTACAATGAGCAGTTCTTC	CASSLAGTGNYNEQFF
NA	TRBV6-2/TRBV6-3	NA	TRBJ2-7	TGTGCCAGCAGTTACGGGGTTTCAGGGACAACCCTCGGACAGTACTTC	CASSYGVSGTTLGQYF
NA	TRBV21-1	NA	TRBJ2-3	TGTGCCAGCAGCCTAATAGCGGGGAAGGCAGATACGCAGTATTTT	CASSLIAGKADTQYF
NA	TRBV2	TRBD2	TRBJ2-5	TGTGCCAGCAGTTCCCTTCCAGCGGGAGGGGGAGAGACCCAGTACTTC	CASSSLPAGGGETQYF
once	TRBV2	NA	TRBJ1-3	TGTGCCAGCAGTGACTCCGCAGGTTGGGGAAACACCATATATTTT	CASSDSAGWGNTIYF
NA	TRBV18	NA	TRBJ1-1	TGTGCCAGCTCACCGCGGACAGAAGTGAACACTGAAGCTTTCTTT	CASSPRTEVNTEAFF
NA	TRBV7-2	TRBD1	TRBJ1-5	TGTGCCAGCAGCTCCACAACGGGACAGCTCCAGCATTTT	CASSSTTGQLQHF
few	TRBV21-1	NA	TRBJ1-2	TGTGCCAGCTGGACAGGGGTGGGAGTCTATGGCTACACCTTC	CASWTGVGVYGYTF
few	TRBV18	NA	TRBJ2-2	TGTGCCAGCTCACCCACCGGGTCAAACACCGGGGAGCTGTTTTTT	CASSPTGSNTGELFF
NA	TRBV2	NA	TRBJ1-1	TGTGCCAGCAGTGGCCAACAAATGAACACTGAAGCTTTCTTT	CASSGQQMNTEAFF
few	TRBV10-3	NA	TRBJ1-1	TGTGCCATCAGTGGGTTGAGCACTGAAGCTTTCTTT	CAISGLSTEAFF
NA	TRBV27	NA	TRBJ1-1	TGTGCCAGCAGCCGAGACAGGACCATGAACACTGAAGCTTTCTTT	CASSRDRTMNTEAFF
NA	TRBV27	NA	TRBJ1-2	TGTGCCAACGGTTATAACTATGGCTACACCTTC	CANGYNYGYTF
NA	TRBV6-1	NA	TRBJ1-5	TGTGCCAGCAGTGAAATGAACGGGGGGTTTCAGCCCCAGCATTTT	CASSEMNGGFQPQHF
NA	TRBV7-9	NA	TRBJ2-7	TGTGCCAGCAGCTTGGGCCAGGGTATCGCCTACGAGCAGTACTTC	CASSLGQGIAYEQYF
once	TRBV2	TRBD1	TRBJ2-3	TGTGCCAGCAGTTGTTCAGGACAGGGTTGCACAGATACGCAGTATTTT	CASSCSGQGCTDTQYF
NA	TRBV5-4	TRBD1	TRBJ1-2	TGTGCCAGCAGTCAGGACAGGGACTATGGCTACACCTTC	CASSQDRDYGYTF
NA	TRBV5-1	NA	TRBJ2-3	TGCGCCAGCAGCTTGGCCGGGGGACTCGAGGCAGATACGCAGTATTTT	CASSLAGGLEADTQYF
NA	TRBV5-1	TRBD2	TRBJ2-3	TGCGCCAGCAGCTTGCAGGGCGGGGGGGACACAGATACGCAGTATTTT	CASSLQGGGDTDTQYF
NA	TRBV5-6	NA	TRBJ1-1	TGTGCCAGCAGCCTCTGGAACACTGAAGCTTTCTTT	CASSLWNTEAFF
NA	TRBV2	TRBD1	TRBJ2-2	TGTGCCAGCAGTGAATTTAGGGGGCACGGCACCGGGGAGCTGTTTTTT	CASSEFRGHGTGELFF
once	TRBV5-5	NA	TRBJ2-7	TGTGCCAGCATCGGAGGCTACGAGCAGTACTTC	CASIGGYEQYF
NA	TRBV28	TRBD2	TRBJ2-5	TGTGCCAGCAGTTTATCCCTGGGACTAGCGGGGGGGCTTGAGACCCAGTACTTC	CASSLSLGLAGGLETQYF
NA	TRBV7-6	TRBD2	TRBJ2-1	TGTGCCAGCAGCCCCACCCAGCCTAGCGGTTACAATGAGCAGTTCTTC	CASSPTQPSGYNEQFF
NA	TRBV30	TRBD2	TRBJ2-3	TGTGCCTGGAGTCCAGAATTAGCGGGGGTTCGTGGGACGCAGTATTTT	CAWSPELAGVRGTQYF
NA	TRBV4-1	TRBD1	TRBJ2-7	TGCGCCAGCAGCACGACAGGGCAGGATGCCAGTGAAGAGCAGTACTTC	CASSTTGQDASEEQYF
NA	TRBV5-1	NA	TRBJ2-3	TGCGCCAGCAGCTTCGCGGCGGGGAGCACAGATACGCAGTATTTT	CASSFAAGSTDTQYF
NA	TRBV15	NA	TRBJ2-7	TGTGCCACCAGCAGAGAGTTAGTTCCAGGTTACTCCTACGAGCAGTACTTC	CATSRELVPGYSYEQYF
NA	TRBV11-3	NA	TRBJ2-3	TGTGCCAGCAGCTCCGGTGGGACGGGAGACCTTGTCACAGATACGCAGTATTTT	CASSSGGTGDLVTDTQYF